Listed here is a single T cell receptor (beta chain). This sample is drawn from a study of shared clonotypes between healthy human individuals. The assay was immunoSEQ multiplex PCR, and TCRdb's table has in-frame clones only and misses some. The table includes about 2.4 million clones, more than 80% detected once. The clonotype comes from a man younger than 30 in good health. Sequenced input: naive CD4+ T cells sorted from blood. The sample's subset: CD45RA+ positively selected.

In nucleotides, the CDR3 is TGTGCCATCAGTGACCCGGGCCTCCCTCAGTTCTTC. Residues: CAISDPGLPQFF. V and J are TRBV10-3 and TRBJ2-1; D not certain. Trimming cost V 3 bases and J 13 bases, with 13 bases left between them. CDR1 is ENHRY, CDR2 SYGVKD, per germline. There are 12 residues in the CDR3.